Below are 31 T cell receptor beta chains sequenced from a single sample in a study of technical replicates of blood from several donors. Produced via immunoSEQ multiplex PCR; TCRdb's table is partial and in-frame only. The repertoire includes some 81,000 clones, over 75% of them detected once, and approximately 0.25% sits in the top ten. The sequencing sample was made of T cells isolated from PBMCs. These receptors originate from a human donor in good health.

J is TRBJ2-7 and V is TRBV6-1; 8 positions match TRBD1. V was pared by 10 bases and J by 3 bases, with 8 bases of the junction left unmatched. The germline CDR1 and CDR2 sequences are MNHNS and SASEGT. This CDR3 is built from 13 residues. The CDR3 bases are TGTGCCAACGGACAGGGTGGCGTCTACGAGCAGTACTTC. It translates to CANGQGGVYEQYF.

CDR3 loop: CASSYFGGTNEKLFF. CDR3 DNA sequence: TGTGCCAGCAGTTATTTCGGCGGGACTAATGAAAAACTGTTTTTT. The genes are TRBV6-5 and TRBJ1-4; D unclear. The CDR3 contains 15 residues. Germline values: CDR1 MNHEY, CDR2 SVGAGI. Trimming stripped 3 bases from V and 2 bases from J, with 10 bases between.

The chain combines TRBV9 with TRBJ2-7; D call uncertain. V lost 0 bases to trimming and J lost 0 bases, with 4 bases between them. The CDR3 has 13 amino acids. Germline V gene data show CDR1 as SGDLS and CDR2 as YYNGEE. The CDR3: CASSVASSYEQYF. CDR3 coding DNA: TGTGCCAGCAGCGTAGCGAGCTCCTACGAGCAGTACTTC.

The chain recombines TRBV7-2 with TRBJ2-3; TRBD2 is a possible D gene (5 bases). Trimming shortened V by 1 base and J by 1 base, and 9 bases separated the two germline ends. Germline V CDR1 and CDR2: SGHTA, FQGNSA. The CDR3 sequence is 15 residues long. CDR3 region: CASSLVAGRTDTQYF. The CDR3 bases are TGTGCCAGCAGCTTAGTGGCGGGCCGCACAGATACGCAGTATTTT.

The V gene is TRBV6-6, the J gene TRBJ2-3; the D gene is possibly TRBD2 (6 bases). Germline V gives CDR1 MNHNY, CDR2 SVGAGI (reference sequence). With 4 bases removed from V and 5 bases from J, the gap between germline ends came to 16 bases. This CDR3 is 15 amino acids long. The CDR3 sequence: CASSLRDVEEDTQYF. Here the CDR3 DNA reads TGTGCCAGCAGTTTGCGGGATGTAGAGGAAGATACGCAGTATTTT.

This sequence joins TRBV11-3 and TRBJ2-1, with D uncertain. Germline V gene sequence: CDR1 SGHNT, CDR2 YENEEA. V was pared by 3 bases and J by 10 bases, with 10 bases between. The CDR3 is 12 residues long. DNA for the CDR3: TGTGCCAGCAGCTTCGACACAGTGGAGCAGTTCTTC. It yields the protein CASSFDTVEQFF.

The chain combines TRBV4-1 with TRBJ2-1, with TRBD2 matching over 12 bases. The CDR3 extends over 15 amino acids. CDR1 MGHRA and CDR2 YSYEKL come from the germline V gene. V trimming: 6 bases; J trimming: 6 bases; junction bases outside the gene matches: 6. The CDR3 here is CASSPLAGGLNEQFF. CDR3 DNA sequence: TGCGCCAGCAGTCCACTAGCGGGGGGCCTCAATGAGCAGTTCTTC.

The chain uses TRBV2 and TRBJ2-2; 7 nucleotides line up with TRBD2. Trimming at V came to 7 bases and at J to 2 bases, leaving 7 bases not matched to a gene. Per germline, CDR1 SNHLY and CDR2 FYNNEI. This CDR3 region has 15 residues. CDR3 sequence (DNA): TGTGCCAGCACCCCGGGAGGTCGCAACACCGGGGAGCTGTTTTTT. It translates to CASTPGGRNTGELFF.

The chain is built from TRBV19 and TRBJ2-2, with 8 nucleotides matching TRBD1. The V segment lost 7 bases and the J segment 6 bases; nucleotides outside the gene matches: 10. Germline-derived CDR1 and CDR2 are LNHDA and SQIVND (reference sequence). This CDR3 spans 15 amino acids. The CDR3 spells CASTEVTGAAGELFF. The CDR3 region has the DNA TGTGCCAGTACCGAGGTGACAGGGGCGGCCGGGGAGCTGTTTTTT.

The chain joins TRBV5-1 to TRBJ2-7, with D unresolved. The CDR3 loop spans 13 amino acids. Deletions cut 0 bases from V and 4 bases from J, with 8 bases between. Germline values: CDR1 SGHRS, CDR2 YFSETQ. The CDR3: CASSLAADYEQYF. In nucleotides, the CDR3 is TGCGCCAGCAGCTTGGCCGCGGATTACGAGCAGTACTTC.

This sequence joins TRBV5-1 and TRBJ1-5, with 8 bases matching TRBD1. The CDR3 contains 14 residues. Germline lookup yields CDR1 SGHRS and CDR2 YFSETQ. The V gene end was trimmed by 9 bases and the J gene end by 3 bases; junction bases not matched to a gene: 8. CDR3 DNA: TGCGCCACTAATGGGACAGGCCCCAATCAGCCCCAGCATTTT. Its protein is CATNGTGPNQPQHF.

The J gene is TRBJ1-2, the V gene TRBV5-4; D not resolved. This CDR3 spans 11 amino acids. The V end lost 2 bases, the J end lost 6 bases, and 5 bases lay between the germline ends. Germline CDR1 reads SGHNT; CDR2 reads YYREEE (reference sequence). CDR3 sequence (DNA): TGTGCCAGCAGCTTCACAGATGGCTACACCTTC. This translates into CASSFTDGYTF.

The chain links TRBV20-1 to TRBJ2-7; D call uncertain. Germline lookup yields CDR1 DFQATT and CDR2 SNEGSKA (reference sequence). The CDR3 totals 10 residues. The ends were cut back, 8 bases at V and 10 bases at J, with 15 bases in the middle. The CDR3 DNA reads TGCAGTTACACCAAGATCAACCAGTACTTC. This gives the protein CSYTKINQYF.

The chain combines TRBV7-9 with TRBJ2-5; D might be TRBD1 (6 bases). The CDR3 runs to 17 residues. V was pared by 1 base and J by 4 bases, with 19 bases between. Germline V gene sequence: CDR1 SEHNR, CDR2 FQNEAQ (reference sequence). The CDR3, as DNA: TGTGCCAGCAGCTTAGGGACAGCGAAGAGGGGTGGAGAGACCCAGTACTTC. Its protein is CASSLGTAKRGGETQYF.

This clone was recorded a few times. The chain employs TRBV5-1 and TRBJ1-2; tentative D call: TRBD1 (6 bases). V lost 0 bases and J lost 3, with 21 bases in between. Germline CDR1 reads SGHRS; CDR2 reads YFSETQ. CDR3 length: 18 amino acids. CDR3 sequence (DNA): TGCGCCAGCAGCTTGGGGGGGTGGACAGCACCCCGGGACTATGGCTACACCTTC. Its protein product is CASSLGGWTAPRDYGYTF.

This rearrangement joins TRBV5-1 to TRBJ2-5; TRBD2 might be the D (6 bases). Per the germline V gene, CDR1 is SGHRS and CDR2 is YFSETQ. This CDR3 has 14 residues. V lost 4 bases and J lost 9, with 19 bases in between. The CDR3 loop is CASSPKTTTGAQYF. In DNA form, the CDR3 reads TGCGCCAGCAGCCCCAAGACTACTACGGGGGCCCAGTACTTC.

This sequence joins TRBV6-1 and TRBJ1-2; 7 bases line up with TRBD1. The CDR3 extends over 14 amino acids. Trimming took 0 bases from V and 6 from J; bases not matched to a gene: 4. Germline V gene sequence: CDR1 MNHNS, CDR2 SASEGT. The CDR3: CASSEAYGTDGYTF. The CDR3 region has the DNA TGTGCCAGCAGTGAAGCGTACGGGACAGATGGCTACACCTTC.

The rearrangement uses TRBV5-1 and TRBJ2-1, with D maybe TRBD2 (5 bases). Germline CDR1 and CDR2: SGHRS and YFSETQ. Trimming took 1 base from V and 1 from J, leaving 12 bases between them. The CDR3 consists of 16 residues. In DNA, the CDR3 is TGCGCCAGCAGCTTGAGTACGAGGGTATCCTACAATGAGCAGTTCTTC. It specifies CASSLSTRVSYNEQFF. The full variable domain, in which reference TRBV5-1 and TRBJ2-1 provide the parts outside the CDR3, is KAGVTQTPRYLIKTRGQQVTLSCSPISGHRSVSWYQQTPGQGLQFLFEYFSETQRNKGNFPGRFSGRQFSNSRSEMNVSTLELGDSALYLCASSLSTRVSYNEQFFGPGTRLTVL.

The V gene is TRBV19, the J gene TRBJ1-4; D not resolved. This CDR3 is 14 amino acids long. V lost 4 bases and J lost 14, with 20 bases in between. Germline assignment: CDR1 LNHDA and CDR2 SQIVND (reference sequence). The CDR3 DNA reads TGTGCCAGTAGTACGACAAAAGAAGGTTCGGTCCTGTTTTTT. It is translated as CASSTTKEGSVLFF.

With regard to this clone: The junction and the germline gene differ at one end; a read error may be behind it. The chain joins TRBV5-1 to TRBJ2-5; D might be TRBD1 (6 bases). The CDR3 spans 14 residues. Germline V gene lookup returns CDR1 SGHRS and CDR2 YFSETQ. DNA of the CDR3: TGCGCCAGCAGTTTGGACAGTGCTCAAGAGACCCAGTACTTC. It is translated as CASSLDSAQETQYF. The entire variable domain, with the rest obtained from reference TRBV5-1 and TRBJ2-5, is as follows: KAGVTQTPRYLIKTRGQQVTLSCSPISGHRSVSWYQQTPGQGLQFLFEYFSETQRNKGNFPGRFSGRQFSNSRSEMNVSTLELGDSALYLCASSLDSAQETQYFGPGTRLLVL.

V gene TRBV6-4 combines with J gene TRBJ2-3, with 13 bases aligning to TRBD2. Germline-derived CDR1 and CDR2 are MRHNA and SNTAGT. This CDR3 region has 16 residues. Trimming at V came to 3 bases and at J to 3 bases, leaving 3 bases not matched to a gene. The CDR3 coding sequence is TGTGCCAGCAGTGATACTAGCGGGGGGGCGACAGATACGCAGTATTTT. Its protein is CASSDTSGGATDTQYF.

The J gene is TRBJ2-7, the V gene TRBV5-4; 7 bases are shared with TRBD2. CDR1 is SGHNT and CDR2 is YYREEE in the germline V gene (reference sequence). The V and J ends lost 4 bases and 8 bases, in that order; junction bases with no gene match: 18. The CDR3 is 16 residues long. CDR3 nucleotide sequence: TGTGCCAGCAGCCCACCCCCTAGCGGAACTACGAGCAAGCAGTACTTC. This encodes CASSPPPSGTTSKQYF.

The chain recombines TRBV6-5 with TRBJ2-1, with a weak D call TRBD2 (6 bases). Germline CDR1 MNHEY, CDR2 SVGAGI. CDR3 length equals 16 residues. Trimming cost V 0 bases and J 4 bases, with 13 bases left between them. CDR3 DNA sequence: TGTGCCAGCAGTTACTCGAAGCTAGCGACTTACAATGAGCAGTTCTTC. Its translation is CASSYSKLATYNEQFF.

This chain uses TRBV6-5 with TRBJ2-5, with TRBD2 as a possible D gene (5 bases). The length of the CDR3 is 13 residues. V was shortened by 5 bases and J by 4 bases, with 11 bases between the two germline ends. The V gene's germline CDR1 is MNHEY and CDR2 SVGAGI. The CDR3 DNA is TGTGCCAGCAGTAAACGACGGGGAGAGACCCAGTACTTC. This sequence encodes CASSKRRGETQYF.

The chain uses TRBV11-2 and TRBJ1-1, with 7 bases that match TRBD1. CDR3 length equals 13 residues. Germline CDR1 reads SGHAT; CDR2 reads FQNNGV. J gave up 1 base and V 4 bases, and 0 bases lay outside the gene matches. CDR3 loop: CASSSGGNTEAFF. Here the CDR3 DNA reads TGTGCCAGCAGCTCAGGGGGGAACACTGAAGCTTTCTTT. The full variable domain, rest sourced from reference TRBV11-2 and TRBJ1-1, is EAGVAQSPRYKIIEKRQSVAFWCNPISGHATLYWYQQILGQGPKLLIQFQNNGVVDDSQLPKDRFSAERLKGVDSTLKIQPAKLEDSAVYLCASSSGGNTEAFFGQGTRLTVV.

J is TRBJ2-1 and V is TRBV28, with D perhaps matching TRBD1 (6 bases). Germline-derived CDR1 and CDR2 are MDHEN and SYDVKM. The V and J ends lost 5 bases and 16 bases respectively, with 21 bases between them. This CDR3 contains 13 residues. In nucleotides, the CDR3 is TGTGCCAGCAGTCTACTACCGGGACAAGGATTATTCTTC. Its protein is CASSLLPGQGLFF.

The genes are TRBV29-1 and TRBJ2-3, with 7 bases fitting TRBD2. The germline V gene encodes CDR1 SQVTM and CDR2 ANQGSEA. The CDR3 length is 12 residues. With 3 bases clipped from V and 5 bases from J, the junction kept 2 bases outside the gene matches. CDR3 in DNA: TGCAGCGTTGACCGGGGGGAAGATACGCAGTATTTT. It is translated as CSVDRGEDTQYF.

J is TRBJ2-2 and V is TRBV7-8; the match to TRBD1 covers 12 bases. Germline-derived CDR1 and CDR2 are SGHVS and FQNEAQ. V was clipped by 2 bases and J by 5 bases; unmatched bases: 9. The CDR3 runs 18 residues. The CDR3 loop is CASSLSLGDRGRTGELFF. In DNA, the CDR3 is TGTGCCAGCAGCTTAAGTCTTGGGGACAGGGGGCGGACCGGGGAGCTGTTTTTT.

J is TRBJ2-5 and V is TRBV5-1, with D possibly TRBD2 on 5 matching bases. Germline lookup yields CDR1 SGHRS and CDR2 YFSETQ. The length of the CDR3 is 16 residues. V was trimmed by 4 bases and J by 0 bases, leaving 16 bases between them. The CDR3 spells CASSRRADLYQETQYF. The CDR3 DNA sequence: TGCGCCAGCAGCAGGCGGGCGGACCTTTACCAAGAGACCCAGTACTTC.

The chain employs TRBV5-1 and TRBJ1-6, with D unclear. The CDR3 runs to 14 residues. Trimming shortened V by 4 bases and J by 5 bases, and 10 bases separated the two germline ends. CDR1 and CDR2 (germline): SGHRS, YFSETQ. This CDR3 is CASSPQDDNSPLHF. The CDR3 region has the DNA TGCGCCAGCAGCCCCCAGGATGATAATTCACCCCTCCACTTT. The variable domain in full, completed from reference TRBV5-1 and TRBJ1-6, reads KAGVTQTPRYLIKTRGQQVTLSCSPISGHRSVSWYQQTPGQGLQFLFEYFSETQRNKGNFPGRFSGRQFSNSRSEMNVSTLELGDSALYLCASSPQDDNSPLHFGNGTRLTVT.

The chain combines TRBV6-5 with TRBJ2-1; possibly TRBD2 for D (5 bases). V was shortened by 4 bases and J by 5 bases, with 12 bases between the two germline ends. This CDR3 spans 14 amino acids. CDR1 MNHEY and CDR2 SVGAGI come from the germline V gene. CDR3 region: CASSSIDYHNEQFF. CDR3 DNA: TGTGCCAGCAGTTCGATTGACTACCACAATGAGCAGTTCTTC.